The source of this TCR beta chain is a study of cytomegalovirus exposure and HLA in healthy donors. Study observations and caveats: Generally TCR sequences proved uncommon, though certain public TCRs appeared in numerous donors.

Germline V gene data show CDR1 as SGHTA and CDR2 as FQGNSA. Trimming shortened V by 5 bases and J by 7 bases, and 14 bases separated the two germline ends. The CDR3 spans 13 residues. Worth noting for this clone: Its antigen is as yet unknown.

The PCR ran on 60 Vbeta and 13 Jbeta primers. TCRdb keeps only in-frame clones here, not all; method: immunoSEQ multiplex PCR. Of 110,000 to 150,000 clones listed, roughly 80% are singletons. The sequenced sample consisted of PBMCs. This rearrangement joins TRBV7-2 to TRBJ2-5; possibly TRBD2 for D (5 bases). This sequence was found in a man aged 35-49 years in good health and CMV-seronegative. CDR3 protein: CASSTDLEGTQYF. The CDR3 DNA reads TGTGCCAGCAGCACGGACCTCGAGGGGACCCAGTACTTC.